Shown below are 21 T cell receptor beta chains from a single sample sequenced in a study of glioma-infiltrating T cells after dendritic cell vaccination. Method: immunoSEQ multiplex PCR; TCRdb's copy keeps in-frame clones and lacks some. This repertoire shows more than 95,000 clones, 90% found once; its top ten account for approximately 2.7%. The time point: after dendritic cell vaccination, including at tumor progression/relapse. The input for sequencing was blood, taken after dendritic cell vaccination. Receptors originate from a human donor with glioblastoma.

V is TRBV19 and J is TRBJ2-5; D perhaps matches TRBD2 (5 bases). V was clipped by 6 bases and J by 5 bases, with 13 bases between them. The CDR3 has 13 amino acids. Germline CDR1 is LNHDA and CDR2 is SQIVND (reference sequence). CDR3 region: CASRGQPGETQYF. CDR3 bases: TGTGCCAGTAGGGGTCAACCGGGGGAGACCCAGTACTTC.

The chain links TRBV4-2 to TRBJ1-2; 10 nucleotides agree with TRBD1. Trimming cost V 7 bases and J 4 bases; bases outside gene matches: 6. Per the germline V gene, CDR1 is LGHNA and CDR2 is YNFKEQ. The CDR3 runs to 14 residues. The DNA for the CDR3 is TGTGCCAGCACCCAGGACAGGGGGAGCTATGGCTACACCTTC. It encodes CASTQDRGSYGYTF.

DNA of the CDR3: TGCAGCGTAGGGACAGGTATACAAGAGACCCAGTACTTC. Translation: CSVGTGIQETQYF. This chain joins TRBV29-1 and TRBJ2-5; 8 bases align to TRBD1. CDR1 and CDR2 (germline): SQVTM, ANQGSEA. This CDR3 has 13 amino acids. Trimming at V came to 6 bases and at J to 2 bases, leaving 5 bases not matched to a gene.

This chain connects TRBV7-9 to TRBJ2-7; 9 bases fit TRBD2. CDR3 length: 16 residues. Germline CDR1 SEHNR, CDR2 FQNEAQ (reference sequence). V shed 1 base, J shed 2 bases, and the junction held 6 bases outside the gene matches. Here the CDR3 DNA reads TGTGCCAGCAGCTTAGGAGTGGGACTAGCAGCCTACGAGCAGTACTTC. This encodes CASSLGVGLAAYEQYF.

J is TRBJ1-4 and V is TRBV19; D gene unclear. The CDR3 is made up of 13 amino acids. Germline V gives CDR1 LNHDA, CDR2 SQIVND (reference sequence). Trimming removed 3 bases from V and 6 bases from J, with 8 bases in between. In DNA, the CDR3 is TGTGCCAGTAGTATGCGGGCGTATGAAAAACTGTTTTTT. Protein sequence: CASSMRAYEKLFF.

The V gene is TRBV6-1, the J gene TRBJ1-2; 8 positions agree with TRBD1. The CDR3 extends over 14 amino acids. V lost 2 bases and J lost 4; bases outside the gene matches: 3. CDR1 and CDR2 (germline): MNHNS, SASEGT. CDR3 in DNA: TGTGCCAGCAGTGAACGCGACAGGGGCTATGGCTACACCTTC. Translating it yields CASSERDRGYGYTF.

For this clone: The sample has other DNA sequences that encode this CDR3 too. The rearrangement joins TRBV7-6 to TRBJ2-1; 8 positions match TRBD2. CDR3 length: 15 residues. In germline, CDR1 is SGHVS, CDR2 FNYEAQ. With V trimmed by 5 bases and J by 6 bases, 9 bases remained unmatched. CDR3 sequence (DNA): TGTGCCAGCAGCCTCGCGGGGGGACGGGGCAATGAGCAGTTCTTC. Protein product: CASSLAGGRGNEQFF.

The chain couples TRBV19 to TRBJ2-7; TRBD2 agrees at 10 bases. Looked up from germline, CDR1 is LNHDA and CDR2 is SQIVND (reference sequence). V was clipped by 5 bases and J by 5 bases; unmatched bases: 9. This CDR3 has 15 amino acids. This chain's CDR3 is CASSALLAGPHEQYF. The CDR3 DNA sequence: TGTGCCAGTAGTGCATTACTAGCGGGGCCCCACGAGCAGTACTTC.

The table lists this clone with a count of one. The chain carries TRBV19 and TRBJ2-7, with a possible D match to TRBD2 (5 bases). The CDR3 extends over 14 amino acids. The V and J ends lost 5 bases and 3 bases respectively, with 14 bases between them. Per germline, CDR1 LNHDA and CDR2 SQIVND (reference sequence). The CDR3 is CASSPRAFGYEQYF. The CDR3 region has the DNA TGTGCCAGTAGTCCGAGGGCCTTCGGCTACGAGCAGTACTTC.

This chain connects TRBV6-1 to TRBJ2-7; 10 positions agree with TRBD1. CDR1 MNHNS and CDR2 SASEGT come from the germline V gene. The V gene end was trimmed by 10 bases and the J gene end by 3 bases; junction bases not matched to a gene: 6. This CDR3 is built from 13 residues. The CDR3 nucleotides are TGTGCCATCCTAGGACAGGGGGTCTACGAGCAGTACTTC. Translated: CAILGQGVYEQYF.

This clone occurred once. The genes are TRBV4-2 and TRBJ2-3; the match to TRBD2 covers 13 bases. V gave up 2 bases and J gave up 2 bases; unmatched junction bases: 7. Germline-derived CDR1 and CDR2 are LGHNA and YNFKEQ. CDR3 size: 18 residues. In DNA, the CDR3 is TGTGCCAGCAGCCAACGAAAGGGACTAGCGGGGAACACAGATACGCAGTATTTT. Protein product: CASSQRKGLAGNTDTQYF.

The chain employs TRBV6-1 and TRBJ2-1; 11 nucleotides agree with TRBD2. V shed 9 bases, J shed 5 bases, and the junction held 6 bases outside the gene matches. Germline values: CDR1 MNHNS, CDR2 SASEGT. The CDR3 runs to 14 residues. CDR3 DNA sequence: TGTGCCAGTGCGACTAGCGGGACTCACAATGAGCAGTTCTTC. Its translation: CASATSGTHNEQFF.

This clone was recorded once. The chain recombines TRBV6-5 with TRBJ1-2; a weak D match, TRBD1 (5 bases). Germline loops: CDR1 MNHEY, CDR2 SVGAGI. The V end lost 8 bases, the J end lost 2 bases, and 12 bases lay between the germline ends. CDR3 length: 13 amino acids. CDR3 DNA sequence: TGTGCCAGCTCGGCCGGGGGGAACTATGGCTACACCTTC. Protein: CASSAGGNYGYTF.

The J gene is TRBJ1-4, the V gene TRBV4-1; D gene ambiguous. CDR1 is MGHRA and CDR2 is YSYEKL in the germline V gene. The CDR3 extends over 15 amino acids. Between the trimmed V and J ends, which lost 4 bases and 5 bases, there was a span of 14 bases. The CDR3 DNA follows: TGCGCCAGCAGCCCGCGGGAGGGCCAAAATGAAAAACTGTTTTTT. Its protein is CASSPREGQNEKLFF.

This chain joins TRBV6-1 and TRBJ1-2; the D gene is possibly TRBD1 (5 bases). CDR3 length: 13 amino acids. From germline, CDR1 is MNHNS and CDR2 SASEGT. Trimming left V 5 bases short and J 7 bases short, with 14 bases between. The CDR3 here is CASSPAGPGGYTF. In nucleotides, the CDR3 is TGTGCCAGCAGTCCTGCAGGGCCCGGTGGCTACACCTTC.

The gene calls are TRBV12-5 and TRBJ2-3; TRBD2 matches at 10 bases. In germline, CDR1 is LGHNT, CDR2 FRNRAP. V was clipped by 6 bases and J by 8 bases; unmatched bases: 5. CDR3 length: 13 residues. The CDR3 loop is CASGPSGSGTQYF. The DNA for the CDR3 is TGTGCTAGTGGCCCTAGCGGGAGCGGTACGCAGTATTTT.

V is TRBV11-2 and J is TRBJ2-7; 11 bases map to TRBD1. Unmatched junction bases numbered 2, after V lost 5 bases and J lost 5 bases. Germline CDR1 reads SGHAT; CDR2 reads FQNNGV. CDR3 length: 13 residues. The CDR3 nucleotides are TGTGCCAGCAGCACGGGACAGGGGGACGAGCAGTACTTC. This translates into CASSTGQGDEQYF. Drawing the rest from reference TRBV11-2 and TRBJ2-7, the complete variable domain is EAGVAQSPRYKIIEKRQSVAFWCNPISGHATLYWYQQILGQGPKLLIQFQNNGVVDDSQLPKDRFSAERLKGVDSTLKIQPAKLEDSAVYLCASSTGQGDEQYFGPGTRLTVT.

This clone was detected only a few times. V and J are TRBV6-4 and TRBJ2-2; 7 nucleotides align to TRBD1. The CDR3 covers 14 residues. The junction had 7 bases not matched to a gene; V was cut back by 5 bases and J by 7 bases. CDR1 MRHNA and CDR2 SNTAGT come from the germline V gene. CDR3 sequence (DNA): TGTGCCAGCAGTTTCGACAGGGAAGGCGGGGAGCTGTTTTTT. Amino acids: CASSFDREGGELFF.

In its sample, this clone was seen once. This sequence joins TRBV2 and TRBJ2-5; D perhaps matches TRBD2 (5 bases). CDR3 length equals 13 residues. The germline V and J ends were trimmed by 3 bases and 5 bases, with 10 bases remaining between them. Germline CDR1 reads SNHLY; CDR2 reads FYNNEI. CDR3 nucleotides: TGTGCCAGCAGTGAGATCACGGGGGAGACCCAGTACTTC. It encodes CASSEITGETQYF.

This chain joins TRBV9 and TRBJ1-2, with TRBD1 matching 9 bases. Unmatched junction bases numbered 15, after V lost 4 bases and J lost 5 bases. The CDR3 consists of 17 residues. The V gene's germline CDR1 is SGDLS and CDR2 YYNGEE. In nucleotides, the CDR3 is TGTGCCAGCAGCCCCGTCGGGACAGGGTTCGAGGTGTATGGCTACACCTTC. Its protein product is CASSPVGTGFEVYGYTF.

This clone has just one count. The V and J genes are TRBV5-1 and TRBJ2-7; 7 bases are shared with TRBD1. The V gene's germline CDR1 is SGHRS and CDR2 YFSETQ. The CDR3 is made up of 15 amino acids. V lost 3 bases and J lost 4; bases outside the gene matches: 10. The CDR3 DNA reads as TGCGCCAGCAGCTGGGAAGGGGGCGCGAGTTACGAGCAGTACTTC. Its protein product is CASSWEGGASYEQYF. The full variable domain, in which reference TRBV5-1 and TRBJ2-7 provide the parts outside the CDR3, is KAGVTQTPRYLIKTRGQQVTLSCSPISGHRSVSWYQQTPGQGLQFLFEYFSETQRNKGNFPGRFSGRQFSNSRSEMNVSTLELGDSALYLCASSWEGGASYEQYFGPGTRLTVT.